Sequencing of this T cell receptor beta chain was carried out in a study of metastatic and nonmetastatic thyroid tumors. Study in general: Comparison of repertoires was carried out across blood and tumor or nodule tissue from malignant and benign thyroid patients.

Study findings and constraints: The reported finding was significantly higher TCR beta diversity in malignant thyroid tumors relative to benign nodules, in blood and tumor.

A remark on this clone: Its antigen is currently unknown.

Ahead of thyroid surgery, no patient had received treatment of any kind. V lost 7 bases to trimming and J lost 0 bases; unmatched junction nucleotides: 2. Germline CDR1 reads MNHEY; CDR2 reads SMNVEV (reference sequence). This CDR3 region has 14 residues. In the authors' workflow: In papillary thyroid cancer, a distant-metastasis classifier was built using CDR3 differences across clinicopathological groups. Using MiXCR, TCRdb reanalyzed the PCR reads. Clone size and V and J calls follow TCRdb, not the original study. Here the sample spans roughly 15,000 clones, about 31% being singletons. This receptor was obtained from a male donor with papillary thyroid cancer or a benign thyroid nodule (not recorded which). Some clones in this sample may be carry-over from other donors' samples. Sequenced: tumor tissue. The chain couples TRBV27 to TRBJ2-1; 8 nucleotides align to TRBD1. CDR3 sequence (DNA): TGTGCCAGCAAGGGACAGGACTCCTACAATGAGCAGTTCTTC. It yields the protein CASKGQDSYNEQFF.